The 28 T cell receptor beta chains presented below share a single source sample, sequenced in a study of patients and donors after allogeneic stem cell transplantation. MiXCR, applied by TCRdb to the RT-PCR reads, yields one record per CDR3 protein. Here the sample spans 150,000 or so distinct CDR3 sequences, approximately 24% being singletons. The sample taken for sequencing was blood, either unsorted or a sorted T cell fraction (not recorded which). Receptors were obtained from a human donor who was either an allogeneic HSCT recipient or a stem cell or donor lymphocyte infusion donor (not recorded which). It is not recorded whose cells these are; they may come from a transplant donor.

The chain couples TRBV4-1 to TRBJ1-2; D not certain. V was trimmed by 0 bases and J by 6 bases, leaving 11 bases between them. CDR1 is MGHRA, CDR2 YSYEKL, per germline. This CDR3 has 14 residues. The CDR3 region has the DNA TGCGCCAGCAGCCAAGATCTGGATTGGCATGGCTACACCTTC. Encoded protein: CASSQDLDWHGYTF.

In this sample, this clonotype turned up a few times. V gene TRBV3-1 combines with J gene TRBJ2-5, with TRBD1 matching 7 bases. Germline V gene sequence: CDR1 LGHDT, CDR2 YNNKEL (reference sequence). The CDR3 has 15 residues. V was pared by 0 bases and J by 4 bases, with 5 bases of the junction left unmatched. The CDR3 nucleotides are TGTGCCAGCAGCCAAGATAATAACAGGGGAGAGACCCAGTACTTC. Translated: CASSQDNNRGETQYF.

This clonotype was counted between two and nine times. The genes are TRBV20-1 and TRBJ2-3; weak D call: TRBD2 (6 bases). The CDR3 extends over 17 amino acids. CDR1 and CDR2 from the germline V gene are DFQATT and SNEGSKA (reference sequence). Deletions cut 1 base from V and 0 bases from J, with 17 bases between. The CDR3 coding sequence is TGCAGTGCTAGAGGTAGCTTTCCGGAGGGGAGCACAGATACGCAGTATTTT. This translates into CSARGSFPEGSTDTQYF.

V usage is TRBV19 and J usage is TRBJ2-5; the D is unclear. CDR3 length: 15 residues. V was pared by 6 bases and J by 5 bases, with 19 bases between. The germline gives CDR1 LNHDA, CDR2 SQIVND (reference sequence). CDR3 loop: CASRHSRATPETQYF. CDR3 DNA: TGTGCCAGTAGACATAGCCGGGCCACCCCGGAGACCCAGTACTTC.

This sequence joins TRBV15 and TRBJ2-2, with D tentatively TRBD1 (5 bases). V was clipped by 0 bases and J by 0 bases, with 8 bases between them. Germline V gene lookup returns CDR1 LNHNV and CDR2 YYDKDF (reference sequence). The CDR3 consists of 16 residues. As DNA, the CDR3 is TGTGCCACCAGCAGAGACAGGGCGGCGAACACCGGGGAGCTGTTTTTT. It translates to CATSRDRAANTGELFF.

The gene calls are TRBV29-1 and TRBJ1-2; TRBD1 might be the D (5 bases). Germline V CDR1 and CDR2: SQVTM, ANQGSEA. Deletions cut 3 bases from V and 3 bases from J, with 8 bases between. The CDR3 is 12 amino acids. The CDR3: CSVDRGYYGYTF. DNA for the CDR3: TGCAGCGTTGACCGGGGCTACTATGGCTACACCTTC.

The chain employs TRBV6-5 and TRBJ1-5, with no clear D. Germline-derived CDR1 and CDR2 are MNHEY and SVGAGI. This CDR3 comprises 16 residues. Between the trimmed V and J ends, which lost 0 bases and 2 bases, there was a span of 11 bases. CDR3 residues: CASSYSRPEGNQPQHF. The CDR3 coding sequence is TGTGCCAGCAGTTACTCGAGACCGGAGGGCAATCAGCCCCAGCATTTT.

This clonotype was found many times. The chain employs TRBV2 and TRBJ1-5, with TRBD1 as a possible D gene (5 bases). V was shortened by 2 bases and J by 0 bases, with 14 bases between the two germline ends. Germline V gene data show CDR1 as SNHLY and CDR2 as FYNNEI. The CDR3 contains 17 residues. CDR3 DNA sequence: TGTGCCAGCAGTGAACCCGGGGACTGGTATAGCAATCAGCCCCAGCATTTT. This codes for CASSEPGDWYSNQPQHF.

The chain carries TRBV24-1 and TRBJ2-1; 12 nucleotides agree with TRBD1. The germline gives CDR1 KGHDR, CDR2 SFDVKD. V shed 5 bases and J 8 bases; nucleotides not matched to a gene: 9. This CDR3 is built from 16 residues. This CDR3 reads CATSGTGTGGEDEQFF. Here the CDR3 DNA reads TGTGCCACCAGTGGTACCGGGACAGGGGGCGAGGATGAGCAGTTCTTC.

CDR3 residues: CASSLNRPPGEQYF. The CDR3 DNA follows: TGCGCCAGCAGCTTGAACAGGCCACCAGGCGAGCAGTACTTC. The V gene is TRBV5-1, the J gene TRBJ2-7, with D perhaps matching TRBD1 (5 bases). Trimming pared 1 base from V and 6 bases from J, leaving 14 bases between. The CDR3 is made up of 14 amino acids. CDR1 is SGHRS, CDR2 YFSETQ, per germline.

This clonotype is a singleton in its sample. The rearrangement links TRBV12-3 or TRBV12-4 to TRBJ2-1, with D possibly called TRBD1 or TRBD2 (5 bases each). V gave up 5 bases and J gave up 2 bases, with 13 bases separating them. This CDR3 contains 15 residues. The CDR3 spells CASSPGRGPYNEQFF. The CDR3 nucleotides read TGTGCCAGCAGTCCCGGTCGGGGACCCTACAATGAGCAGTTCTTC.

The V gene is TRBV27, the J gene TRBJ2-7, with TRBD2 matching over 9 bases. With 2 bases clipped from V and 2 bases from J, the junction kept 7 bases outside the gene matches. This CDR3 has 16 amino acids. The germline gives CDR1 MNHEY, CDR2 SMNVEV (reference sequence). The DNA for the CDR3 is TGTGCCAGCAGTTTAGAGATAGCGGGAGCCACCTACGAGCAGTACTTC. This gives the protein CASSLEIAGATYEQYF.

The chain is built from TRBV19 and TRBJ1-1; D ambiguous. From germline, CDR1 is LNHDA and CDR2 SQIVND (reference sequence). V shed 1 base and J shed 0 bases, with 9 bases lying between them. The CDR3 loop spans 15 amino acids. The CDR3 DNA reads as TGTGCCAGTAGTATAGGGCAGCCCATGAACACTGAAGCTTTCTTT. This encodes CASSIGQPMNTEAFF.

The chain carries TRBV11-1 and TRBJ2-7, with 9 positions matching TRBD2. The V segment lost 8 bases and the J segment 3 bases; nucleotides outside the gene matches: 11. Germline V gives CDR1 SGHAT, CDR2 FQDESV (reference sequence). The CDR3 has 15 residues. The CDR3 DNA sequence: TGTGCCAGCTCCCTTGTAGCGGGAGCTCTCTACGAGCAGTACTTC. Its translation: CASSLVAGALYEQYF.

The genes are TRBV7-9 and TRBJ2-5; 11 bases fit TRBD2. Germline V gives CDR1 SEHNR, CDR2 FQNEAQ (reference sequence). With V trimmed by 5 bases and J by 5 bases, 7 bases remained unmatched. The CDR3 has 15 residues. CDR3 sequence: CASSVILAGAETQYF. The DNA of the CDR3 is TGTGCCAGCAGCGTAATACTAGCGGGGGCCGAGACCCAGTACTTC. The full variable domain, with the rest looked up from reference TRBV7-9 and TRBJ2-5, is DTGVSQNPRHKITKRGQNVTFRCDPISEHNRLYWYRQTLGQGPEFLTYFQNEAQLEKSRLLSDRFSAERPKGSFSTLEIQRTEQGDSAMYLCASSVILAGAETQYFGPGTRLLVL.

There are a few counts of this clonotype. The gene calls are TRBV7-2 and TRBJ2-6; no firm D call. This CDR3 spans 14 amino acids. Germline V gene data show CDR1 as SGHTA and CDR2 as FQGNSA. V lost 3 bases and J 3 bases, leaving 6 bases between the germline ends. The CDR3 here is CASSFSLGANVLTF. The CDR3, as DNA: TGTGCCAGCAGCTTCTCTCTTGGGGCCAACGTCCTGACTTTC.

This clonotype has more than one count but fewer than ten. The CDR3 loop is CASSPFDRDNQPQHF. DNA of the CDR3: TGTGCCAGCAGCCCCTTTGACAGGGACAATCAGCCCCAGCATTTT. The chain has TRBV5-5 and TRBJ1-5, with 7 positions matching TRBD1. The CDR3 length is 15 residues. Unmatched junction bases numbered 7, after V lost 4 bases and J lost 3 bases. Germline-derived CDR1 and CDR2 are SGHKS and YYEKEE (reference sequence).

The gene calls are TRBV5-1 and TRBJ1-1; no reliable D call. Germline V lookup: CDR1 SGHRS, CDR2 YFSETQ. The CDR3 is 13 amino acids. The germline V and J ends were trimmed by 3 bases and 4 bases, with 10 bases remaining between them. CDR3 loop: CASSYDSPTEAFF. CDR3 nucleotides: TGCGCCAGCAGCTATGATTCTCCCACTGAAGCTTTCTTT.

V and J are TRBV7-9 and TRBJ1-5; D is unresolved. The CDR3 totals 13 residues. V lost 4 bases and J lost 0, with 4 bases in between. Germline V lookup: CDR1 SEHNR, CDR2 FQNEAQ (reference sequence). The CDR3 region is CASSSYSNQPQHF. CDR3 in DNA: TGTGCCAGCAGCTCCTATAGCAATCAGCCCCAGCATTTT.

This clonotype was counted only a few times. CDR3 residues: CAISDSRHGYTF. The CDR3 DNA reads as TGTGCCATCAGTGATTCTAGACATGGCTACACCTTC. The rearrangement uses TRBV10-3 and TRBJ1-2; D gene uncertain. This CDR3 spans 12 amino acids. The V end was cut by 3 bases, the J end by 6 bases, with 8 bases between. Looked up from germline, CDR1 is ENHRY and CDR2 is SYGVKD.

The chain couples TRBV25-1 to TRBJ2-2, with TRBD1 matching 9 bases. Per the germline V gene, CDR1 is MGHDK and CDR2 is SYGVNS. The CDR3 loop spans 16 amino acids. V trimming: 5 bases; J trimming: 3 bases; junction bases outside the gene matches: 7. The CDR3: CASSIQGARHTGELFF. The CDR3 DNA reads as TGTGCCAGCAGTATACAGGGGGCGCGGCACACCGGGGAGCTGTTTTTT.

This clonotype was picked up a small number of times. The J gene is TRBJ1-5, the V gene TRBV12-3 or TRBV12-4; D remains ambiguous. The CDR3 extends over 19 amino acids. Trimming left V 3 bases short and J 0 bases short, with 21 bases between. This CDR3 is CASSFRFFQDLNSNQPQHF. As DNA, the CDR3 is TGTGCCAGCAGTTTTCGTTTCTTCCAGGACCTTAATAGCAATCAGCCCCAGCATTTT.

The chain recombines TRBV10-3 with TRBJ1-2; the D gene is possibly TRBD1 (6 bases). Looked up from germline, CDR1 is ENHRY and CDR2 is SYGVKD. CDR3 size: 12 residues. The V end lost 6 bases, the J end lost 4 bases, and 9 bases lay between the germline ends. The CDR3 here is CAISQQGYGYTF. CDR3 nucleotide sequence: TGTGCCATCAGCCAACAGGGCTATGGCTACACCTTC.

The genes are TRBV5-1 and TRBJ1-1; D perhaps matches TRBD1 (5 bases). This CDR3 spans 14 amino acids. Germline CDR1 is SGHRS and CDR2 is YFSETQ. Trimming left V 4 bases short and J 4 bases short, with 14 bases between. The DNA of the CDR3 is TGCGCCAGCAGCGTGGACGGGCAGGGCACTGAAGCTTTCTTT. This encodes CASSVDGQGTEAFF.

This clonotype was counted only a few times. The J gene is TRBJ2-5, the V gene TRBV7-2; possible D gene TRBD2, 7 bases. The ends were cut back, 5 bases at V and 5 bases at J, with 15 bases in the middle. CDR1 is SGHTA and CDR2 is FQGNSA in the germline V gene. The CDR3 contains 14 residues. CDR3 loop: CASSQGGGRETQYF. The DNA for the CDR3 is TGTGCCAGCAGCCAGGGAGGGGGACGGGAGACCCAGTACTTC.

The genes are TRBV3-1 and TRBJ2-7, with D perhaps matching TRBD2 (5 bases). V was shortened by 0 bases and J by 5 bases, with 8 bases between the two germline ends. Germline-derived CDR1 and CDR2 are LGHDT and YNNKEL (reference sequence). The CDR3 loop spans 13 amino acids. The CDR3 DNA follows: TGTGCCAGCAGCCAAGAGACTATGAACGAGCAGTACTTC. It codes for CASSQETMNEQYF.

This clonotype has more than one count but fewer than ten. The rearrangement links TRBV7-9 to TRBJ2-3; 7 bases are shared with TRBD1. The germline gives CDR1 SEHNR, CDR2 FQNEAQ (reference sequence). V shed 3 bases and J 4 bases; nucleotides not matched to a gene: 4. The CDR3 runs to 14 residues. The CDR3 region is CASSFIDRADTQYF. CDR3 bases: TGTGCCAGCAGCTTCATTGACAGGGCAGATACGCAGTATTTT.

The rearrangement uses TRBV12-3 or TRBV12-4 and TRBJ1-3; no firm D call. Trimming shortened V by 3 bases and J by 2 bases, and 8 bases separated the two germline ends. The CDR3 loop spans 14 amino acids. CDR3 loop: CASSFAETGNTIYF. The CDR3, as DNA: TGTGCCAGCAGTTTCGCCGAGACTGGAAACACCATATATTTT.